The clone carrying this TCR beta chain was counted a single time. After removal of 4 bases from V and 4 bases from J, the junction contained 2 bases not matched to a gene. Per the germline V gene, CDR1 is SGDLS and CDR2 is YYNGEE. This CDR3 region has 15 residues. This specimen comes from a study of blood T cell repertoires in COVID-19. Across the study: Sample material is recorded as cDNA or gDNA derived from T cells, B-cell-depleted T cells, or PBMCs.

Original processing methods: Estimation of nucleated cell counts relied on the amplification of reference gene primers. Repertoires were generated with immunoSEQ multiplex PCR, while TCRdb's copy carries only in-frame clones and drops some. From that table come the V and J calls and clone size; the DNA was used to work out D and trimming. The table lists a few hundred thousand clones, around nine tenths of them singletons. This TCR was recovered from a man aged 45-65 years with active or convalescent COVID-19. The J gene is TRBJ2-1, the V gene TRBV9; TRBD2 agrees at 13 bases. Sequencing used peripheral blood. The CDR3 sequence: CASSSGLAGYNEQFF. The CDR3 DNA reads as TGTGCCAGCAGCTCGGGACTAGCGGGGTACAATGAGCAGTTCTTC.